A selection of T cell receptor beta chains follows, all from one sample in a study of blood T cells in healthy people across ages. TCRdb reanalysed the 5' RACE reads using MiXCR and keeps one entry per CDR3 protein. The sample lists approximately 320,000 distinct CDR3 sequences, roughly 27% seen once, with roughly 30% in the top ten. Material for sequencing was blood. These receptors came from a woman between 70 and 85 years old in good health. The conserved cysteine and the conserved F or W are not part of the CDR3 here.

v_call: TRBV27
j_call: TRBJ2-3
cdr3_aa: ASSLNSIPGTDTQY

v_call: TRBV20-1
j_call: TRBJ2-2
cdr3_aa: SARDKEGWNTGELF

v_call: TRBV29-1
j_call: TRBJ2-1
cdr3_aa: SVEGFAGEARGSYNEQF

v_call: TRBV28
j_call: TRBJ2-1
cdr3_aa: ASSSGGDEQF

v_call: TRBV2
j_call: TRBJ2-7
cdr3_aa: ASRSGGREY

v_call: TRBV11-2
j_call: TRBJ1-1
cdr3_aa: ASSLGWGNAEAF

v_call: TRBV11-2
j_call: TRBJ2-7
cdr3_aa: ASSLRSDSYEQY

v_call: TRBV12-3/TRBV12-4
j_call: TRBJ2-1
cdr3_aa: ASSLWIGLSYNEQF

v_call: TRBV3-1
j_call: TRBJ2-3
cdr3_aa: ASSQPSGGIRDTQY

v_call: TRBV4-1
j_call: TRBJ2-3
cdr3_aa: ASSQVGGIDTHY

v_call: TRBV5-1
j_call: TRBJ2-5
cdr3_aa: ASSLKPGGVETQY

v_call: TRBV6-6
j_call: TRBJ2-7
cdr3_aa: ASDEGGAVYEQY

v_call: TRBV5-1
j_call: TRBJ2-4
cdr3_aa: ASSKNPGAENIQY

v_call: TRBV20-1
j_call: TRBJ2-5
cdr3_aa: SARDIRHQETQY

v_call: TRBV20-1
j_call: TRBJ2-1
cdr3_aa: SAPTFTQVGEQF

v_call: TRBV7-2
j_call: TRBJ2-7
cdr3_aa: ASSLGTVAYEQY

v_call: TRBV29-1
j_call: .
cdr3_aa: SVAEGATEQY

v_call: TRBV20-1
j_call: TRBJ2-1
cdr3_aa: SAPGRGQDYNEQF

v_call: TRBV18
j_call: TRBJ2-5
cdr3_aa: ASSTPDQPETQY

v_call: TRBV20-1
j_call: TRBJ2-5
cdr3_aa: SAKEGGRETQY

v_call: TRBV10-3
j_call: TRBJ2-7
cdr3_aa: AISPDKNEQY

v_call: TRBV18
j_call: TRBJ2-1
cdr3_aa: ASSPPVSSYNEQF

v_call: TRBV27
j_call: TRBJ2-7
cdr3_aa: ASKGDREIFRPYEQY

v_call: TRBV4-1
j_call: TRBJ2-1
cdr3_aa: ASSQDVGTGGLAETNEQF

v_call: TRBV7-9
j_call: .
cdr3_aa: ASSFAGSTDTQH

v_call: TRBV6-5
j_call: TRBJ2-5
cdr3_aa: ASSYKAGRQETQY

v_call: TRBV3-1
j_call: TRBJ2-3
cdr3_aa: ASSQVGRGSTDTQY

v_call: TRBV20-1
j_call: TRBJ2-7
cdr3_aa: SARDRRSVASEQY

v_call: TRBV5-4
j_call: TRBJ2-1
cdr3_aa: TSTTTNQKNNEQF

v_call: TRBV5-6
j_call: TRBJ1-1
cdr3_aa: ASSSGQVLNTEAF